This TCR beta chain was observed in a study of T-cell memory formation after mild COVID-19. On this clonotype: What it recognizes is unknown.

Study-wide results and limits: The finding that pre-infection memory included some responding clones suggested that cross-reactive memory joined. The second-wave clones peaking on day 37 were not confirmed as SARS-CoV-2-specific.

TCRdb re-derived calls from the 5' RACE reads in MiXCR, one entry per CDR3 protein. The sample carries around 390,000 distinct CDR3 sequences, 16% recorded once. The sequencing sample was made of PBMCs or a T cell subset sorted from them (not recorded which). The sequence was obtained from a man between 18 and 35 years old who had mild COVID-19 (a few samples of this study predate the infection). Cell type and time point are not known.

The CDR3 DNA is TGTGCCAGCAGCACCAGGGGCGGGGAGACCCAGTACTTC. Its translation is CASSTRGGETQYF. V and J are TRBV7-6 and TRBJ2-5; the D gene is possibly TRBD1 (6 bases). V lost 5 bases, J lost 5 bases, and 12 bases lay in between. The CDR3 is 13 residues long. Germline-derived CDR1 and CDR2 are SGHVS and FNYEAQ.